These 32 T cell receptor beta chains were sequenced from one sample in a study of shared clonotypes between healthy human individuals. Produced via immunoSEQ multiplex PCR; TCRdb's table is partial and in-frame only. The data hold approximately 2,200,000 clones, with just over 90% observed a single time. CD8 cells classed as naive were CD45RO-negative and positively selected for CCR7, excluding terminally differentiated effector memory CD45RA+ cells. Sequencing was carried out using naive CD8+ T cells from PBMCs. These receptors all stem from a man between 18 and 35 years old in good health. Some clones in this sample may be carry-over from other donors' samples.

This chain joins TRBV7-8 and TRBJ1-2; unclear D gene. The germline CDR1 and CDR2 sequences are SGHVS and FQNEAQ. Trimming left V 5 bases short and J 2 bases short, with 6 bases between. This CDR3 region has 12 residues. CDR3: CASSIRNYGYTF. The CDR3 nucleotides are TGTGCCAGCAGCATCCGAAACTATGGCTACACCTTC.

The chain recombines TRBV6-6 with TRBJ2-7; D remains unclear. Germline CDR1 and CDR2: MNHNY and SVGAGI (reference sequence). The CDR3 extends over 12 amino acids. Trimming took off 6 bases at V and 1 base at J, with 7 bases between the two ends. DNA of the CDR3: TGTGCCAGCAGCTTACAGTCCTACGAGCAGTACTTC. Its translation is CASSLQSYEQYF.

The V gene is TRBV27, the J gene TRBJ2-3; possibly TRBD1 for D (5 bases). Trimming cost V 2 bases and J 5 bases, with 11 bases left between them. CDR1 and CDR2 (germline): MNHEY, SMNVEV (reference sequence). The CDR3 runs to 14 residues. For the CDR3, the DNA is TGTGCCAGCAGTTTAGCCCAGGGTGGAGATACGCAGTATTTT. Translation: CASSLAQGGDTQYF.

In this sample, this clone turned up once. The chain couples TRBV5-4 to TRBJ2-7; the match to TRBD2 covers 10 bases. V trimming: 0 bases; J trimming: 5 bases; junction bases outside the gene matches: 14. The CDR3 runs to 18 residues. From germline, CDR1 is SGHNT and CDR2 YYREEE (reference sequence). CDR3 residues: CASSLGGISSGSMNEQYF. CDR3 bases: TGTGCCAGCAGCTTGGGGGGTATTTCTAGCGGGAGTATGAACGAGCAGTACTTC.

The chain combines TRBV5-5 with TRBJ1-2, with D perhaps TRBD1 (5 bases). The CDR3 contains 14 residues. CDR1 SGHKS and CDR2 YYEKEE come from the germline V gene (reference sequence). The V end lost 4 bases, the J end lost 0 bases, and 10 bases lay between the germline ends. CDR3 in amino acids: CASSPETANYGYTF. The CDR3 DNA reads TGTGCCAGCAGCCCGGAGACAGCTAACTATGGCTACACCTTC.

In DNA form, the CDR3 reads TGTGCCAGCAGTTTATGGAGGGGGACGGAGACCCAGTACTTC. Its translation: CASSLWRGTETQYF. V gene TRBV28 combines with J gene TRBJ2-5; possible D gene TRBD1, 6 bases. Between the trimmed V and J ends, which lost 0 bases and 5 bases, there was a span of 10 bases. Germline assignment: CDR1 MDHEN and CDR2 SYDVKM. The CDR3 runs to 14 residues.

This rearrangement joins TRBV7-9 to TRBJ1-1; no clear D gene. There are 15 residues in the CDR3. Trimming cost V 5 bases and J 0 bases, with 13 bases left between them. Germline CDR1 and CDR2: SEHNR and FQNEAQ (reference sequence). The CDR3 loop is CASSPKRALNTEAFF. The DNA for the CDR3 is TGTGCCAGCAGCCCTAAACGGGCGTTGAACACTGAAGCTTTCTTT.

This chain connects TRBV7-2 to TRBJ1-1; TRBD1 matches at 8 bases. From germline, CDR1 is SGHTA and CDR2 FQGNSA. CDR3 length equals 15 residues. J gave up 0 bases and V 4 bases, and 4 bases lay outside the gene matches. CDR3 loop: CASSSLQGVNTEAFF. DNA of the CDR3: TGTGCCAGCAGCTCATTACAGGGGGTGAACACTGAAGCTTTCTTT.

V gene TRBV28 combines with J gene TRBJ2-7; perhaps TRBD1 as D (6 bases). The CDR3 runs to 16 residues. Germline V gives CDR1 MDHEN, CDR2 SYDVKM. With 7 bases removed from V and 6 bases from J, the gap between germline ends came to 25 bases. CDR3 sequence reads: CASTGTRVQSGGEQYF. The CDR3 DNA reads as TGTGCCAGCACCGGGACACGGGTCCAGAGTGGGGGCGAGCAGTACTTC.

This clone appeared once. This chain connects TRBV12-5 to TRBJ1-1, with D unresolved. V gave up 7 bases and J gave up 4 bases, with 16 bases separating them. This CDR3 contains 14 residues. CDR1 is LGHNT, CDR2 FRNRAP, per germline. CDR3 in amino acids: CASAFGPVGTEAFF. The CDR3 nucleotides are TGTGCTAGTGCCTTCGGGCCAGTTGGCACTGAAGCTTTCTTT.

This clone has only a few counts. V usage is TRBV21-1 and J usage is TRBJ1-5. TRBV21-1 is assigned pseudogene status. The CDR3 covers 16 residues. CDR3 loop: CASTLREQGARQPQHF. The CDR3 DNA sequence: TGTGCCAGCACCCTTAGGGAGCAAGGGGCCCGACAGCCCCAGCATTTT.

This clone was detected once. The rearrangement links TRBV29-1 to TRBJ2-5, with TRBD2 as a possible D gene (9 bases). The end of the DNA fits TRBJ2-7 better, so the J call may be wrong. Germline CDR1 and CDR2: SQVTM and ANQGSEA. The CDR3 runs to 15 residues. CDR3 loop: CSVTGATSGPYEQYF. In DNA form, the CDR3 reads TGCAGCGTGACAGGGGCAACTAGCGGGCCTTACGAGCAGTACTTC.

This chain links TRBV4-3 with TRBJ1-1, with no clear D. The CDR3 totals 14 residues. CDR1 and CDR2 from the germline V gene are LGHNA and YSLEER. Trimming removed 4 bases at V and 1 base at J, with 10 bases between. CDR3 coding DNA: TGCGCCAGCAGCCCCGGTCCTACGAACACTGAAGCTTTCTTT. Translation gives CASSPGPTNTEAFF.

This clone was counted once. The rearrangement joins TRBV27 to TRBJ1-2; the D gene is possibly TRBD1 (5 bases). Deletions cut 3 bases from V and 8 bases from J, with 13 bases between. Germline loops: CDR1 MNHEY, CDR2 SMNVEV (reference sequence). The CDR3 contains 13 residues. The CDR3 DNA reads TGTGCCAGCAGTTTTTTCGGGGAGGGGGGCTACACCTTC. Translating it yields CASSFFGEGGYTF.

V is TRBV5-1 and J is TRBJ2-7; D is possibly TRBD1 (5 bases). Deletions cut 3 bases from V and 5 bases from J, with 15 bases between. Germline V gene data show CDR1 as SGHRS and CDR2 as YFSETQ. The CDR3 runs to 14 residues. In DNA form, the CDR3 reads TGCGCCAGCAGCTCCGGTCCAGGGTTGGACGAGCAGTACTTC. The encoded protein is CASSSGPGLDEQYF.

The V and J genes are TRBV9 and TRBJ2-2, with 8 bases aligning to TRBD2. V dropped 1 base and J dropped 1; count of bases not matched to a gene: 3. CDR3 size: 16 residues. The germline V gene encodes CDR1 SGDLS and CDR2 YYNGEE. In DNA, the CDR3 is TGTGCCAGCAGCGTAAGCAGCGGGAGGAACACCGGGGAGCTGTTTTTT. The encoded protein is CASSVSSGRNTGELFF. Variable domain in full (rest from reference TRBV9 and TRBJ2-2): DSGVTQTPKHLITATGQRVTLRCSPRSGDLSVYWYQQSLDQGLQFLIQYYNGEERAKGNILERFSAQQFPDLHSELNLSSLELGDSALYFCASSVSSGRNTGELFFGEGSRLTVL.

The V gene is TRBV28, the J gene TRBJ2-7, with 12 bases aligning to TRBD2. V was clipped by 7 bases and J by 1 base; unmatched bases: 11. The germline CDR1 and CDR2 sequences are MDHEN and SYDVKM. The CDR3 extends over 17 amino acids. CDR3 sequence (DNA): TGTGCCAGCACCCTAAGACCAGGACTAGCGGGATCCTACGAGCAGTACTTC. Protein sequence: CASTLRPGLAGSYEQYF. The complete variable domain, with remaining parts taken from reference TRBV28 and TRBJ2-7, reads DVKVTQSSRYLVKRTGEKVFLECVQDMDHENMFWYRQDPGLGLRLIYFSYDVKMKEKGDIPEGYSVSREKKERFSLILESASTNQTSMYLCASTLRPGLAGSYEQYFGPGTRLTVT.

V is TRBV9 and J is TRBJ2-7; D not certain. This CDR3 comprises 14 residues. CDR1 and CDR2 (germline): SGDLS, YYNGEE. V lost 0 bases and J lost 2, with 9 bases in between. The CDR3 protein is CASSVGWTAYEQYF. CDR3 nucleotides: TGTGCCAGCAGCGTAGGCTGGACGGCCTACGAGCAGTACTTC.

The chain has TRBV21-1 and TRBJ2-5; TRBD2 is taken as the D call from the table, unchecked against the DNA. TRBV21-1 is classified as a pseudogene. This CDR3 is 11 amino acids long. The CDR3 sequence is CVGAGEETQYF. The CDR3, as DNA: TGTGTCGGCGCGGGGGAAGAGACCCAGTACTTC.

The chain recombines TRBV5-5 with TRBJ1-2; a weak D match, TRBD1 (5 bases). CDR1 SGHKS and CDR2 YYEKEE come from the germline V gene (reference sequence). V was shortened by 4 bases and J by 0 bases, with 7 bases between the two germline ends. The CDR3 is 13 residues long. As DNA, the CDR3 is TGTGCCAGCAGCCTGGGGGCTAACTATGGCTACACCTTC. Its translation is CASSLGANYGYTF.

V gene TRBV7-9 combines with J gene TRBJ1-3, with TRBD1 as a possible D gene (5 bases). Trimming left V 5 bases short and J 3 bases short, with 26 bases between. This CDR3 is 19 amino acids long. Germline V gene data show CDR1 as SEHNR and CDR2 as FQNEAQ (reference sequence). As DNA, the CDR3 is TGTGCCAGCAGCCTCACCCAGGAGGGACGGAGACTGGGTGGAAACACCATATATTTT. It is translated as CASSLTQEGRRLGGNTIYF.

The chain carries TRBV4-2 and TRBJ1-5, with 7 positions matching TRBD1. Per the germline V gene, CDR1 is LGHNA and CDR2 is YNFKEQ. After removal of 0 bases from V and 3 bases from J, the junction contained 11 bases not matched to a gene. The CDR3 runs 18 residues. CDR3 nucleotide sequence: TGTGCCAGCAGCCAAGATCGAGGAAGGGGACAGACCAATCAGCCCCAGCATTTT. It codes for CASSQDRGRGQTNQPQHF.

The rearrangement joins TRBV9 to TRBJ2-3; 7 bases are shared with TRBD2. CDR3 length: 15 amino acids. CDR1 is SGDLS, CDR2 YYNGEE, per germline. Trimming took 4 bases from V and 0 from J; bases not matched to a gene: 5. Here the CDR3 reads CASSLGGESTDTQYF. CDR3 bases: TGTGCCAGCAGCCTGGGGGGGGAAAGCACAGATACGCAGTATTTT.

The chain has TRBV11-1 and TRBJ2-7, with D uncertain. CDR1 is SGHAT and CDR2 is FQDESV in the germline V gene (reference sequence). There are 14 residues in the CDR3. V lost 1 base, J lost 0 bases, and 7 bases lay in between. The CDR3 nucleotides read TGTGCCAGCAGCTTAGATCTGGGCTCCTACGAGCAGTACTTC. Translating it yields CASSLDLGSYEQYF.

The chain carries TRBV9 and TRBJ2-7; 9 bases are a match to TRBD2. The V and J ends lost 0 bases and 2 bases, in that order; junction bases with no gene match: 6. CDR1 and CDR2 (germline): SGDLS, YYNGEE. The length of the CDR3 is 16 residues. CDR3 bases: TGTGCCAGCAGCGTAGCTCTGGCTAGCGGGACCTACGAGCAGTACTTC. Its protein product is CASSVALASGTYEQYF.

This sequence joins TRBV2 and TRBJ2-7, with 8 positions matching TRBD2. Germline trimming cut 6 bases from V and 4 bases from J; bases unmatched to any gene: 8. The CDR3 loop spans 14 amino acids. Germline V CDR1 and CDR2: SNHLY, FYNNEI. CDR3 in amino acids: CASRPSGRGYEQYF. The CDR3 DNA sequence: TGTGCCAGCAGGCCCAGCGGGAGAGGGTACGAGCAGTACTTC.

The chain recombines TRBV7-9 with TRBJ2-1, with 10 bases identical to TRBD1. CDR1 and CDR2 (germline): SEHNR, FQNEAQ (reference sequence). CDR3 length: 15 residues. J was trimmed by 7 bases and V by 5 bases; bases with no gene match: 8. CDR3 region: CASSATGTGVNEQFF. CDR3 nucleotides: TGTGCCAGCAGCGCAACCGGGACAGGGGTGAATGAGCAGTTCTTC. The full variable domain, completed using reference TRBV7-9 and TRBJ2-1, is DTGVSQNPRHKITKRGQNVTFRCDPISEHNRLYWYRQTLGQGPEFLTYFQNEAQLEKSRLLSDRFSAERPKGSFSTLEIQRTEQGDSAMYLCASSATGTGVNEQFFGPGTRLTVL.

The chain combines TRBV7-9 with TRBJ2-5; TRBD2 agrees at 12 bases. V dropped 4 bases and J dropped 5; count of bases not matched to a gene: 11. This CDR3 is 17 amino acids long. The germline V gene has CDR1 SEHNR and CDR2 FQNEAQ (reference sequence). CDR3 DNA sequence: TGTGCCAGCAGCTCCAAGAGACTAGCGGGAGCTCAGGAGACCCAGTACTTC. As protein: CASSSKRLAGAQETQYF.

The gene calls are TRBV6-5 and TRBJ1-2, with 7 nucleotides matching TRBD1. V trimming: 2 bases; J trimming: 4 bases; junction bases outside the gene matches: 10. From germline, CDR1 is MNHEY and CDR2 SVGAGI. CDR3 length equals 16 residues. Here the CDR3 DNA reads TGTGCCAGCAGTTACGGGGGACAGCAAAACCTCTATGGCTACACCTTC. It encodes CASSYGGQQNLYGYTF.

The CDR3: CASSLNRARGLLSYEQYF. The CDR3 DNA reads as TGTGCCAGCAGCTTAAATAGGGCCAGGGGGTTACTATCCTACGAGCAGTACTTC. This chain connects TRBV7-8 to TRBJ2-7; TRBD1 matches 7 bases. With V trimmed by 2 bases and J by 1 base, 14 bases remained unmatched. CDR1 SGHVS and CDR2 FQNEAQ come from the germline V gene. The CDR3 covers 18 residues. Drawing the rest from reference TRBV7-8 and TRBJ2-7, the complete variable domain is GAGVSQSPRYKVAKRGQDVALRCDPISGHVSLFWYQQALGQGPEFLTYFQNEAQLDKSGLPSDRFFAERPEGSVSTLKIQRTQQEDSAVYLCASSLNRARGLLSYEQYFGPGTRLTVT.

Points on this clone: This clone may be a read error of a much larger clone one base away. Other nucleotide sequences from this sample produce the same CDR3. This sequence joins TRBV5-5 and TRBJ1-1; no definite D call. This CDR3 is built from 11 residues. Looked up from germline, CDR1 is SGHKS and CDR2 is YYEKEE (reference sequence). Trimming took off 5 bases at V and 2 bases at J, with 4 bases between the two ends. The CDR3 coding sequence is TGTGCCAGCAGTTTTAACACTGAAGCTTTCTTT. Its translation is CASSFNTEAFF.

The gene calls are TRBV27 and TRBJ2-3; the D is unclear. The CDR3 consists of 14 residues. Trimming took 3 bases from V and 3 from J, leaving 10 bases between them. Per germline, CDR1 MNHEY and CDR2 SMNVEV (reference sequence). CDR3 in amino acids: CASSFYGRTDTQYF. DNA of the CDR3: TGTGCCAGCAGTTTCTATGGCCGAACAGATACGCAGTATTTT.